The 16 T cell receptor beta chains below were found in one sample sequenced in a study of post-analysis software for immune sequencing data. Their specific antigens are unknown. Unique molecular identifiers were carried by the TCR beta cDNA libraries. In TCRdb, the PCR reads were re-called with MiXCR into one record per CDR3 protein. The sample holds hundreds of thousands of distinct CDR3 sequences, over 45% seen once. Overall study results and limits: Patients carried 5 or 6 TRBV segments more frequently than controls did, and TRBV5-6, TRBV5-1 and TRBV20-1 were among them.

The sequenced sample consisted of blood. These receptors were collected from a girl aged 2 to 10 with multiple sclerosis.

The chain couples TRBV6-6 to TRBJ1-1, with 7 bases fitting TRBD1. CDR1 MNHNY and CDR2 SVGAGI come from the germline V gene (reference sequence). The trim removed 7 bases at V and 4 bases at J, leaving 6 bases unmatched. There are 13 residues in the CDR3. CDR3 protein: CASTRQGGTEAFF. CDR3 nucleotide sequence: TGTGCCAGCACTAGACAGGGAGGCACTGAAGCTTTCTTT.

The V gene is TRBV27, the J gene TRBJ2-1; TRBD1 aligns across 9 bases. The CDR3 contains 15 residues. Per the germline V gene, CDR1 is MNHEY and CDR2 is SMNVEV (reference sequence). Losses at the gene ends were 6 bases for V and 2 bases for J; bases not matched to a gene: 5. The CDR3 reads CASRAGQGAYNEQFF. The CDR3 nucleotides read TGTGCCAGCAGGGCGGGACAGGGAGCCTACAATGAGCAGTTCTTC.

J is TRBJ2-7 and V is TRBV20-1, with 10 bases lining up with TRBD2. Germline V gives CDR1 DFQATT, CDR2 SNEGSKA (reference sequence). The ends lost 2 bases at V and 1 base at J; junction bases unmatched: 5. The CDR3 consists of 15 residues. DNA of the CDR3: TGCAGTGCTAGACCTAGCGGGAGTGCATCCTACGAGCAGTACTTC. Amino acids: CSARPSGSASYEQYF.

V gene TRBV12-3 or TRBV12-4 combines with J gene TRBJ1-5; D is ambiguous. Trimming removed 3 bases at V and 3 bases at J, with 9 bases between. The CDR3 is 14 residues long. The chain's CDR3 is CASSLKANNQPQHF. The DNA of the CDR3 is TGTGCCAGCAGTTTGAAAGCTAACAATCAGCCCCAGCATTTT.

The chain employs TRBV29-1 and TRBJ2-5; D call uncertain. Deletions cut 4 bases from V and 4 bases from J, with 19 bases between. This CDR3 comprises 15 residues. Germline V gene data show CDR1 as SQVTM and CDR2 as ANQGSEA. The CDR3 bases are TGCAGCGTTGCCCTCCGAACCGGACCGGGAGAGACCCAGTACTTC. Residues: CSVALRTGPGETQYF.

This clonotype was detected once. The junction departs from germline at one end; a sequencing error may be responsible. This chain joins TRBV20-1 and TRBJ1-6; 8 bases line up with TRBD1. The CDR3 is 14 amino acids. Germline V lookup: CDR1 DFQATT, CDR2 SNEGSKA (reference sequence). In DNA, the CDR3 is TGCAGTGCCCGGATGGGACAGGATAATCCACCCCTCCACTTT. It specifies CSARMGQDNPPLHF.

This clonotype was seen more than once but under ten times. This sequence joins TRBV10-2 and TRBJ2-3; maybe TRBD2 (6 bases). This CDR3 region has 14 residues. Germline assignment: CDR1 WSHSY and CDR2 SAAADI. Trimming left V 8 bases short and J 0 bases short, with 12 bases between. CDR3 sequence: CASARDSSTDTQYF. The DNA of the CDR3 is TGCGCCAGCGCCCGGGACTCTAGCACAGATACGCAGTATTTT.

J is TRBJ2-1 and V is TRBV30; tentatively, D is TRBD1 (6 bases). Trimming pared 5 bases from V and 3 bases from J, leaving 29 bases between. The length of the CDR3 is 19 residues. CDR1 and CDR2 (germline): GTSNPN, SVGIG (reference sequence). CDR3 loop: CAWSPGHGGPAQGYNEQFF. As DNA, the CDR3 is TGTGCCTGGTCCCCCGGCCACGGCGGGCCCGCACAGGGCTACAATGAGCAGTTCTTC.

About this clonotype itself: One end of the junction does not line up with germline, which may come from a read error. This rearrangement joins TRBV10-3 to TRBJ2-3; D is undetermined. CDR3 size: 14 residues. In germline, CDR1 is ENHRY, CDR2 SYGVKD. The DNA for the CDR3 is TGTGCCATCAGTGTGGGAAGGGAAGCAGATACGCGGTATTTT. Protein sequence: CAISVGREADTRYF.

Here the CDR3 DNA reads TGCGCCAGCAGCCAGACAGGTTCTGGAGGCTACACCTTC. Its translation: CASSQTGSGGYTF. This chain links TRBV4-1 with TRBJ1-2; D perhaps matches TRBD1 (6 bases). The CDR3 spans 13 residues. CDR1 is MGHRA and CDR2 is YSYEKL in the germline V gene. Trimming pared 3 bases from V and 8 bases from J, leaving 13 bases between.

The chain carries TRBV6-6 and TRBJ2-1; 9 bases line up with TRBD2. The CDR3 covers 12 residues. V lost 8 bases to trimming and J lost 7 bases; unmatched junction nucleotides: 3. From germline, CDR1 is MNHNY and CDR2 SVGAGI (reference sequence). As DNA, the CDR3 is TGTGCCAGCGTAGCGGGAGCAAATGAGCAGTTCTTC. The encoded protein is CASVAGANEQFF.

The chain links TRBV2 to TRBJ1-1; no definite D call. CDR1 is SNHLY and CDR2 is FYNNEI in the germline V gene. The CDR3 runs 14 residues. V shed 7 bases and J shed 2 bases, with 14 bases lying between them. The CDR3 sequence: CASKREAENTEAFF. The CDR3 DNA sequence: TGTGCCAGCAAAAGGGAGGCGGAAAACACTGAAGCTTTCTTT.

The V call is TRBV12-3 or TRBV12-4, the J call TRBJ1-2; TRBD1 is a possible D gene (5 bases). The CDR3 is 15 residues long. Between the trimmed V and J ends, which lost 1 base and 2 bases, there was a span of 11 bases. CDR3 DNA: TGTGCCAGCAGTTTAGGATACAGGCCCAACTATGGCTACACCTTC. Translated: CASSLGYRPNYGYTF.

CDR3 region: CASSFSSGSRGEQYF. CDR3 DNA: TGTGCCAGCAGCTTCTCTAGCGGGAGTCGAGGAGAGCAGTACTTC. The rearrangement links TRBV7-2 to TRBJ2-5; TRBD2 agrees at 10 bases. From germline, CDR1 is SGHTA and CDR2 FQGNSA. Trimming cost V 3 bases and J 11 bases; bases outside gene matches: 12. CDR3 length equals 15 residues. Complete variable domain (other parts from reference TRBV7-2 and TRBJ2-5): GAGVSQSPSNKVTEKGKDVELRCDPISGHTALYWYRQSLGQGLEFLIYFQGNSAPDKSGLPSDRFSAERTGGSVSTLTIQRTQQEDSAVYLCASSFSSGSRGEQYFGPGTRLLVL.

The chain's CDR3 is CASSLVAGETDTQYF. CDR3 bases: TGTGCCAGCAGCTTAGTAGCGGGAGAGACAGATACGCAGTATTTT. The chain carries TRBV7-8 and TRBJ2-3, with 9 bases matching TRBD2. This CDR3 has 15 residues. Germline V gene lookup returns CDR1 SGHVS and CDR2 FQNEAQ. J gave up 3 bases and V 1 base, and 2 bases lay outside the gene matches.

The J gene is TRBJ2-2, the V gene TRBV5-1; D gene uncertain. The CDR3 is made up of 16 amino acids. The V end lost 2 bases, the J end lost 1 base, and 12 bases lay between the germline ends. Germline CDR1 is SGHRS and CDR2 is YFSETQ. The chain's CDR3 is CASSLRSRENTGELFF. CDR3 DNA sequence: TGCGCCAGCAGCTTAAGGTCCAGAGAGAACACCGGGGAGCTGTTTTTT.